This TCR beta chain was obtained from a study of blood T cell repertoires in COVID-19. Assay: immunoSEQ multiplex PCR; the TCRdb copy retains only in-frame clones and omits some. In the table there are some 210,000 clones, 75% to 85% of which are singletons. Per germline, CDR1 SNHLY and CDR2 FYNNEI. The CDR3 has 14 amino acids. V gave up 6 bases and J gave up 5 bases; unmatched junction bases: 1. V is TRBV2 and J is TRBJ2-1, with TRBD2 matching over 13 bases. The clonotype was recovered from a man aged 40-49 years who had recovered from COVID-19. The sample comprised PBMCs or T cells enriched from blood (not recorded which). In DNA, the CDR3 is TGTGCCAGCAGCGGGACTAGCGGGAACAATGAGCAGTTCTTC. It is translated as CASSGTSGNNEQFF.